This T cell receptor (beta chain) was observed in a study of blood T cell repertoires in COVID-19. The overall study: The cDNA or gDNA used as material had been derived from T cells, B-cell-depleted T cells, or PBMCs.

The CDR3 totals 13 residues. The ends were cut back, 3 bases at V and 0 bases at J, with 6 bases in the middle. The germline CDR1 and CDR2 sequences are SNHLY and FYNNEI. Authors' processing steps: Amplification from reference gene primers served as the basis for estimated nucleated cell counts. Assay: immunoSEQ multiplex PCR; the TCRdb copy retains only in-frame clones and omits some. That table supplies the V and J calls and clone size; D and trimming were determined from the DNA. Of some 250,000 clones listed, approximately 90% are singletons. The clonotype originates from a young man who had recovered from COVID-19. The sample comprised PBMCs or T cells enriched from blood (not recorded which). The V call is TRBV2, the J call TRBJ2-7; D unclear. DNA for the CDR3: TGTGCCAGCAGTGACGAGAGCTCCTACGAGCAGTACTTC. Its translation: CASSDESSYEQYF.